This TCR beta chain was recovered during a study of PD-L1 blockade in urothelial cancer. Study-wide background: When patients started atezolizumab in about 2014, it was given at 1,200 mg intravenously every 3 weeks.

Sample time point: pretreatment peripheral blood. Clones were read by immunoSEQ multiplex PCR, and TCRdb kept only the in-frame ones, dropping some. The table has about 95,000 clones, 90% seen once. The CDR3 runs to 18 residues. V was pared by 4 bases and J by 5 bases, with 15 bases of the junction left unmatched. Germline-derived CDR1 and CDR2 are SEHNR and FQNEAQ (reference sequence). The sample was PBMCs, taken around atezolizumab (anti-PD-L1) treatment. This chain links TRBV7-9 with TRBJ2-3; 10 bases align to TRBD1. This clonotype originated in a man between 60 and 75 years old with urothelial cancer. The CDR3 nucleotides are TGTGCCAGCAGCTCACAGGGGGTCGTGGACAGGGGGGGAGATACGCAGTATTTT. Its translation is CASSSQGVVDRGGDTQYF.